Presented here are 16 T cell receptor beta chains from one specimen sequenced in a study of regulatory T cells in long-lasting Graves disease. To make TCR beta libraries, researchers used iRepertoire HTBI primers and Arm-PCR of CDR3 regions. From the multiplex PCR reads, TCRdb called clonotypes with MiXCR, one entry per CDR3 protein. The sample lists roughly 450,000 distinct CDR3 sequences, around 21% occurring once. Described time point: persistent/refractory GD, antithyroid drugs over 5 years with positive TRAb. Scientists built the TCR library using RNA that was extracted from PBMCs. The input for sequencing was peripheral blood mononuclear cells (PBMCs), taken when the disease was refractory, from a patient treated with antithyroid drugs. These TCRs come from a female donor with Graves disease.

In nucleotides, the CDR3 is TGTGCCAGCAGCTTAGATTGGGGTTCCGCGAACACCGGGGAGCTGTTTTTT. Its protein product is CASSLDWGSANTGELFF. The V gene is TRBV11-3, the J gene TRBJ2-2; unclear D gene. This CDR3 has 17 residues. The V end lost 0 bases, the J end lost 0 bases, and 11 bases lay between the germline ends. Germline lookup yields CDR1 SGHNT and CDR2 YENEEA.

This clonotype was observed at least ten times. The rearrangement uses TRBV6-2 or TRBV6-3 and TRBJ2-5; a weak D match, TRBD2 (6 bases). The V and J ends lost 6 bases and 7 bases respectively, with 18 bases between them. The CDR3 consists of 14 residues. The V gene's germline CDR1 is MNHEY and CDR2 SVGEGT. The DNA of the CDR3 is TGTGCCAGCAGCTATACCGGGAGAATTGGGACCCAGTACTTC. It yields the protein CASSYTGRIGTQYF.

The CDR3 DNA is TGCGCCAGCAGCCCCGGGACGGGAGTGCCCTCCTACGAGCAGTACTTC. This encodes CASSPGTGVPSYEQYF. V gene TRBV4-1 combines with J gene TRBJ2-7; D perhaps matches TRBD2 (6 bases). With 4 bases removed from V and 0 bases from J, the gap between germline ends came to 16 bases. CDR3 length equals 16 residues. Per the germline V gene, CDR1 is MGHRA and CDR2 is YSYEKL.

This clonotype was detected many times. The CDR3 loop is CASSVGQGDYGYTF. In DNA, the CDR3 is TGTGCCAGCAGTGTCGGACAGGGGGACTATGGCTACACCTTC. The chain combines TRBV6-1 with TRBJ1-2; TRBD1 agrees at 10 bases. CDR3 size: 14 residues. With 4 bases clipped from V and 3 bases from J, the junction kept 2 bases outside the gene matches. Germline V gives CDR1 MNHNS, CDR2 SASEGT.

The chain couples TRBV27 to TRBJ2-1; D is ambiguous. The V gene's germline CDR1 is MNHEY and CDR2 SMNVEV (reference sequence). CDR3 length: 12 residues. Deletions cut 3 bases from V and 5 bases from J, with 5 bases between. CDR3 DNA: TGTGCCAGCAGTTTCCCAGACAATGAGCAGTTCTTC. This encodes CASSFPDNEQFF.

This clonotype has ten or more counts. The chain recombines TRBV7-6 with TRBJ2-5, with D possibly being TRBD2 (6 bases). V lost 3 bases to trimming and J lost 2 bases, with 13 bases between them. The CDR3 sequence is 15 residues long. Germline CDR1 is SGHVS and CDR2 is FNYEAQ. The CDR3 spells CASSLKPSAQETQYF. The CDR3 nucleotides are TGTGCCAGCAGCTTGAAACCTAGCGCACAAGAGACCCAGTACTTC.

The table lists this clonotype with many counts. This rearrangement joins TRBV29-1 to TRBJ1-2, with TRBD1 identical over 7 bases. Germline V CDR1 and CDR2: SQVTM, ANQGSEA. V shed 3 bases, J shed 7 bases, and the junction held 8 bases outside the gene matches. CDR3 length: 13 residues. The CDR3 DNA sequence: TGCAGCGTTGACATGACAGGGACCTTTGGCTACACCTTC. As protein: CSVDMTGTFGYTF.

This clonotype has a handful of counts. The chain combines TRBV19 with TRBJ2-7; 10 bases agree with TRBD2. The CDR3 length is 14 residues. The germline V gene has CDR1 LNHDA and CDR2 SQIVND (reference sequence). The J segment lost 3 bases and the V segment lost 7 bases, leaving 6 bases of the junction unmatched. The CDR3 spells CASTNSGGNYEQYF. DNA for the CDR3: TGTGCCAGTACCAATAGCGGGGGGAACTACGAGCAGTACTTC.

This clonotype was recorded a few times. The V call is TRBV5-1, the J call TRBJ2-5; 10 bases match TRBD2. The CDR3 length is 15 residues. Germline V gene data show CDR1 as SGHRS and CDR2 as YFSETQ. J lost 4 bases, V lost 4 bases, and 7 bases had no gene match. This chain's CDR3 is CASSQPSGSVETQYF. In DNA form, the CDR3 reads TGCGCCAGCAGCCAACCTAGCGGGAGTGTAGAGACCCAGTACTTC.

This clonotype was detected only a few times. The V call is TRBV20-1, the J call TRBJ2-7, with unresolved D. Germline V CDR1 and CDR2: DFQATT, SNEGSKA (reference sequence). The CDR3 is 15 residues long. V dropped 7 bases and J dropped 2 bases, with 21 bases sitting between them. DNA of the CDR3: TGCAGTGTTCCGAATGATGGACGGTTGACCTACGAGCAGTACTTC. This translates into CSVPNDGRLTYEQYF.

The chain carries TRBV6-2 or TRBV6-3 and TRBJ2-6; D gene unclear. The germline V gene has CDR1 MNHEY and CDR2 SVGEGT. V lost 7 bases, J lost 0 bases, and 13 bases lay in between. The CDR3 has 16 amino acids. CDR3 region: CASTLWGVSGANVLTF. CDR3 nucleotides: TGTGCCAGCACCTTGTGGGGTGTCTCTGGGGCCAACGTCCTGACTTTC.

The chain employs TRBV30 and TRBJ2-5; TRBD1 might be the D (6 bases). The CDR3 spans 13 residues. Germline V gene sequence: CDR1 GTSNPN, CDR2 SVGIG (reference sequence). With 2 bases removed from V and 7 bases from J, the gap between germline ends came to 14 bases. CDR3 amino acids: CAWSTGLRGTQYF. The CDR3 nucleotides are TGTGCCTGGAGTACAGGGCTCCGGGGGACCCAGTACTTC.

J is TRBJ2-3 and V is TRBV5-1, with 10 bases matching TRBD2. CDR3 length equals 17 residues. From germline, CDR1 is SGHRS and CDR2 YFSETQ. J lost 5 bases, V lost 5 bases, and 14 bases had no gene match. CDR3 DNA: TGCGCCAGCAGAGATCGGAGGACTAGCGGAGGAAAAGATACGCAGTATTTT. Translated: CASRDRRTSGGKDTQYF.

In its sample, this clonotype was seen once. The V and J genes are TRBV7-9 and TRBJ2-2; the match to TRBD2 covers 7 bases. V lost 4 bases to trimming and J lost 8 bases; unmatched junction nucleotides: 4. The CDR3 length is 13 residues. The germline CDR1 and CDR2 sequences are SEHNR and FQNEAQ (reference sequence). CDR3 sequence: CASSSIGGGELFF. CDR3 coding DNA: TGTGCCAGCAGCTCGATCGGGGGGGGGGAGCTGTTTTTT.

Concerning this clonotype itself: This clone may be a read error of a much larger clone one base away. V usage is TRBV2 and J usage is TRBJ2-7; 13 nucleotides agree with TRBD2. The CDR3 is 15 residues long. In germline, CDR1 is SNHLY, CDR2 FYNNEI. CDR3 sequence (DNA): TGTGCCAGCAGCGGGACTAGCGGGACCACCTACGGGCAGTACTTC. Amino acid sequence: CASSGTSGTTYGQYF. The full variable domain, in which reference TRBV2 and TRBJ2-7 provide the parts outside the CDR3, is EPEVTQTPSHQVTQMGQEVILRCVPISNHLYFYWYRQILGQKVEFLVSFYNNEISEKSEIFDDQFSVERPDGSNFTLKIRSTKLEDSAMYFCASSGTSGTTYGQYFGPGTRLTVT.

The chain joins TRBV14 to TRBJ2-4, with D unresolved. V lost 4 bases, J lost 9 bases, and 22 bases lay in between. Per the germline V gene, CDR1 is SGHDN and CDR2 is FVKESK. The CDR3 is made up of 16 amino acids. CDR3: CASSRSELRILSIQYF. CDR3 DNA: TGTGCCAGCAGCCGGTCGGAGTTGAGGATACTTTCCATTCAGTACTTC.